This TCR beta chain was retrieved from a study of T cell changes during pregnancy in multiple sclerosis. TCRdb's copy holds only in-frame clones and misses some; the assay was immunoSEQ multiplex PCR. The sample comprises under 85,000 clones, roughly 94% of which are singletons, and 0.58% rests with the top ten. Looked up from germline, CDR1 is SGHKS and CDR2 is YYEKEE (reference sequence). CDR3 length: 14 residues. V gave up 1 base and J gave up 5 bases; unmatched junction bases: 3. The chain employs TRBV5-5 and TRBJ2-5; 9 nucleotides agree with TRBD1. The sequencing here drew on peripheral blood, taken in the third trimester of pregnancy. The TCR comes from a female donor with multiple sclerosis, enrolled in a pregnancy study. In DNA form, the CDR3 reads TGTGCCAGCAGCTTGACAGGGGGCTTGGAGACCCAGTACTTC. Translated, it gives CASSLTGGLETQYF.